The T cell receptor beta chain under discussion was sequenced for a study of response to subunit inactivated influenza vaccine. Points from the study as a whole: Authors suggested few new T cells are recruited by each seasonal influenza vaccination.

This clonotype is a singleton in its sample. Its antigen remains unknown. TCRdb reprocessed the RT-PCR reads via MiXCR and lists one record per CDR3 protein. The data contain around 530,000 distinct CDR3 sequences, about an eighth of them seen just once; the ten biggest clones take up roughly 10%. The CDR3 covers 18 residues. The V end was cut by 3 bases, the J end by 4 bases, with 23 bases between. Germline V gene lookup returns CDR1 MGHDK and CDR2 SYGVNS. V and J are TRBV25-1 and TRBJ2-3; possible D gene TRBD2, 7 bases. This sequence was found in a man in his forties or fifties who received an inactivated influenza vaccine. Sequenced here: PBMCs from blood, sampled on the day of vaccination. The CDR3 is CASSDAVRGAVYSDTQYF. The CDR3 coding sequence is TGTGCCAGCAGTGATGCAGTCCGGGGGGCAGTTTACTCAGATACGCAGTATTTT.